A single sample is the source of the 23 T cell receptor beta chains below, sequenced in a study of cytomegalovirus exposure and HLA in healthy donors. It was with 60 Vbeta and 13 Jbeta primers that the PCR ran. Using immunoSEQ multiplex PCR, the repertoire was profiled, and TCRdb retains in-frame clones only, with some absent. The profile shows 180,000 or so clones, roughly a tenth of them singletons. The sequencing sample was made of PBMCs. These receptors were collected from a young woman in good health and CMV-seropositive.

Details on this clone: This CDR3 is missing its conserved last phenylalanine or tryptophan, likely due to a read error. The chain has TRBV19 and TRBJ2-7; 11 bases agree with TRBD2. The CDR3 covers 15 residues. The J segment lost 0 bases and the V segment lost 5 bases, leaving 3 bases of the junction unmatched. Germline CDR1 reads LNHDA; CDR2 reads SQIVND (reference sequence). CDR3 region: CASSFTSGSSYEQYL. CDR3 DNA sequence: TGTGCCAGTAGTTTCACTAGCGGGAGCTCCTACGAGCAGTACCTC.

This clone occurred a few times. The chain couples TRBV18 to TRBJ1-1, with D unresolved. Trimming took off 2 bases at V and 1 base at J, with 11 bases between the two ends. This CDR3 has 15 amino acids. Per the germline V gene, CDR1 is KGHSH and CDR2 is LQKENI. CDR3 coding DNA: TGTGCCAGCTCACCATGGCGGGAAACGAACACTGAAGCTTTCTTT. Its protein is CASSPWRETNTEAFF. Supplemented by reference TRBV18 and TRBJ1-1, the full variable domain reads NAGVMQNPRHLVRRRGQEARLRCSPMKGHSHVYWYRQLPEEGLKFMVYLQKENIIDESGMPKERFSAEFPKEGPSILRIQQVVRGDSAAYFCASSPWRETNTEAFFGQGTRLTVV.

The V and J genes are TRBV7-8 and TRBJ2-7, with 8 positions matching TRBD2. The CDR3 has 15 residues. Trimming removed 0 bases from V and 3 bases from J; junction bases left unmatched: 4. Germline V gene sequence: CDR1 SGHVS, CDR2 FQNEAQ. CDR3 sequence reads: CASSLATRGGYEQYF. The CDR3 nucleotides are TGTGCCAGCAGCTTAGCCACACGGGGGGGCTACGAGCAGTACTTC.

This chain uses TRBV7-3 with TRBJ2-7; TRBD2 matches 13 bases. Germline CDR1 SGHTA, CDR2 FQGTGA. V shed 2 bases, J shed 12 bases, and the junction held 7 bases outside the gene matches. The CDR3 totals 14 residues. Here the CDR3 DNA reads TGTGCCAGCAGCTTAGGGACTAGCGGGGCCCGACTGTACTTC. Amino acids: CASSLGTSGARLYF.

The V and J genes are TRBV5-4 and TRBJ2-7; D might be TRBD1 (7 bases). CDR1 and CDR2 from the germline V gene are SGHNT and YYREEE (reference sequence). The CDR3 has 15 amino acids. V dropped 3 bases and J dropped 1 base, with 14 bases sitting between them. CDR3 sequence: CASSSGGGVSYEQYF. The CDR3 coding sequence is TGTGCCAGCAGCTCAGGGGGAGGAGTGTCCTACGAGCAGTACTTC.

This chain joins TRBV21-1 and TRBJ1-1; the D call of TRBD1 is as the table states it, not checked on the DNA. TRBV21-1 is deemed a pseudogene. The CDR3 extends over 14 amino acids. The CDR3 sequence is CASSSQGADTEAFF. CDR3 DNA sequence: TGTGCCAGCAGCTCACAGGGGGCCGACACTGAAGCTTTCTTT.

This clone has more than one count but fewer than ten. The V call is TRBV28, the J call TRBJ2-5, with D tentatively TRBD2 (6 bases). V was cut by 5 bases and J by 1 base, with 14 bases left in between. This CDR3 has 15 amino acids. Germline V lookup: CDR1 MDHEN, CDR2 SYDVKM. The chain's CDR3 is CASSAGTSTQETQYF. CDR3 DNA sequence: TGTGCCAGCAGTGCCGGGACTTCGACCCAAGAGACCCAGTACTTC.

The chain recombines TRBV7-2 with TRBJ2-5; 11 bases align to TRBD2. The CDR3 length is 17 residues. V lost 8 bases, J lost 6 bases, and 17 bases stayed unmatched. The germline V gene encodes CDR1 SGHTA and CDR2 FQGNSA. The CDR3 here is CASRSPITSGSGKTQYF. CDR3 coding DNA: TGTGCCAGCCGTTCCCCCATAACTAGCGGGAGTGGAAAGACCCAGTACTTC.

Written as DNA, the CDR3 is TGTGCCAGCAGCTTAACACAGGGTGACTATGGCTACACCTTC. It is translated as CASSLTQGDYGYTF. J is TRBJ1-2 and V is TRBV7-9; TRBD1 is a possible D gene (6 bases). The germline V and J ends were trimmed by 2 bases and 3 bases, with 10 bases remaining between them. Germline loops: CDR1 SEHNR, CDR2 FQNEAQ (reference sequence). The CDR3 loop spans 14 amino acids.

This sequence joins TRBV27 and TRBJ1-6; 9 bases fit TRBD1. With V trimmed by 5 bases and J by 9 bases, 8 bases remained unmatched. The CDR3 sequence is 15 residues long. Germline values: CDR1 MNHEY, CDR2 SMNVEV (reference sequence). CDR3: CASSRLQGAGSPLHF. CDR3 nucleotides: TGTGCCAGCAGTCGTTTACAGGGGGCTGGTTCACCCCTCCACTTT.

The V and J genes are TRBV7-9 and TRBJ1-2; 10 nucleotides agree with TRBD1. The CDR3 is 14 amino acids. The V segment lost 5 bases and the J segment 5 bases; nucleotides outside the gene matches: 5. Germline CDR1 is SEHNR and CDR2 is FQNEAQ (reference sequence). The CDR3 DNA reads TGTGCCAGCAGCAGGGACAGGGGAGGGTATGGCTACACCTTC. Amino acids: CASSRDRGGYGYTF.

The chain combines TRBV7-2 with TRBJ2-7, with 11 bases identical to TRBD2. The V gene end was trimmed by 5 bases and the J gene end by 2 bases; junction bases not matched to a gene: 5. This CDR3 is built from 15 residues. CDR1 and CDR2 from the germline V gene are SGHTA and FQGNSA. In DNA form, the CDR3 reads TGTGCCAGCAGCCAACTAGCGGGAGAACCCTACGAGCAGTACTTC. It specifies CASSQLAGEPYEQYF.

The rearrangement links TRBV7-6 to TRBJ2-2; 7 nucleotides match TRBD2. The CDR3 is 16 amino acids. Looked up from germline, CDR1 is SGHVS and CDR2 is FNYEAQ. Trimming at V came to 5 bases and at J to 0 bases, leaving 6 bases not matched to a gene. As DNA, the CDR3 is TGTGCCAGCAGCACCCGGGACTACCCGAACACCGGGGAGCTGTTTTTT. Amino acid sequence: CASSTRDYPNTGELFF.

This clone was seen more than once but under ten times. The chain employs TRBV27 and TRBJ2-1; D perhaps matches TRBD2 (6 bases). Per the germline V gene, CDR1 is MNHEY and CDR2 is SMNVEV (reference sequence). Between the trimmed V and J ends, which lost 6 bases and 5 bases, there was a span of 14 bases. The CDR3 totals 14 residues. The CDR3 region is CASRRLVPDNEQFF. Written as DNA, the CDR3 is TGTGCCAGCAGACGACTAGTTCCTGACAATGAGCAGTTCTTC.

The chain is built from TRBV19 and TRBJ1-5; TRBD1 might be the D (6 bases). CDR1 and CDR2 (germline): LNHDA, SQIVND (reference sequence). The CDR3 length is 17 residues. Trimming left V 6 bases short and J 0 bases short, with 18 bases between. The CDR3 region has the DNA TGTGCCAGTAGCCTCACGACAGGACCGTATAGCAATCAGCCCCAGCATTTT. Translating gives CASSLTTGPYSNQPQHF.

This clone has more than one count but fewer than ten. This chain joins TRBV6-1 and TRBJ2-7, with a tentative D call TRBD1 (7 bases). Per the germline V gene, CDR1 is MNHNS and CDR2 is SASEGT. V was trimmed by 10 bases and J by 10 bases, leaving 26 bases between them. CDR3 size: 14 residues. The CDR3 loop reads CATRRAGGRGGQYF. In DNA, the CDR3 is TGTGCCACCAGGAGGGCAGGGGGTCGTGGGGGACAGTACTTC.

This clone was counted a few times. CDR3 sequence reads: CASSERALTGRINQPQHF. CDR3 DNA sequence: TGTGCCAGCAGTGAACGGGCTCTAACGGGGAGAATTAATCAGCCCCAGCATTTT. This chain uses TRBV6-1 with TRBJ1-5; D gene ambiguous. V shed 2 bases and J shed 4 bases, with 21 bases lying between them. Germline-derived CDR1 and CDR2 are MNHNS and SASEGT. The CDR3 is made up of 18 amino acids.

This clone has only a few counts. The chain uses TRBV11-2 and TRBJ2-7; 11 bases are a match to TRBD1. The V gene's germline CDR1 is SGHAT and CDR2 FQNNGV. This CDR3 contains 15 residues. The ends lost 5 bases at V and 2 bases at J; junction bases unmatched: 5. The DNA for the CDR3 is TGTGCCAGCAGCCCCCGGGACAGGGGGACCTACGAGCAGTACTTC. Residues: CASSPRDRGTYEQYF.

At least ten counts were recorded for this clone. The rearrangement uses TRBV29-1 and TRBJ2-7; D might be TRBD2 (5 bases). Germline V gives CDR1 SQVTM, CDR2 ANQGSEA. V was shortened by 4 bases and J by 10 bases, with 14 bases between the two germline ends. CDR3 size: 11 residues. The CDR3 DNA follows: TGCAGCGTTGCATTCTCCTCGGGACAGTACTTC. It is translated as CSVAFSSGQYF.

This clone was observed a few times. The chain couples TRBV27 to TRBJ2-7, with a tentative D call TRBD2 (5 bases). V was pared by 2 bases and J by 4 bases, with 12 bases between. Per the germline V gene, CDR1 is MNHEY and CDR2 is SMNVEV (reference sequence). This CDR3 is built from 14 residues. The CDR3 DNA reads as TGTGCCAGCAGTTTACATGCTAGCAGTTACGAGCAGTACTTC. Translating gives CASSLHASSYEQYF.

This clone has a handful of counts. The gene calls are TRBV7-9 and TRBJ2-3; the D gene is possibly TRBD2 (6 bases). Germline-derived CDR1 and CDR2 are SEHNR and FQNEAQ (reference sequence). This CDR3 is 16 amino acids long. The V end lost 1 base, the J end lost 3 bases, and 14 bases lay between the germline ends. The CDR3 protein is CASSLGTTTWTDTQYF. Here the CDR3 DNA reads TGTGCCAGCAGCTTAGGGACTACAACCTGGACAGATACGCAGTATTTT.

V usage is TRBV9 and J usage is TRBJ2-2; 10 nucleotides agree with TRBD1. V was pared by 2 bases and J by 5 bases, with 6 bases of the junction left unmatched. Germline CDR1 is SGDLS and CDR2 is YYNGEE. The CDR3 is 16 amino acids. As DNA, the CDR3 is TGTGCCAGCAGCGTTGGGAGGGGACAGGGGACCGGGGAGCTGTTTTTT. This translates into CASSVGRGQGTGELFF.

This clone was seen a few times. The rearrangement uses TRBV7-2 and TRBJ2-1; 8 bases are a match to TRBD2. The CDR3 length is 17 residues. The ends lost 5 bases at V and 7 bases at J; junction bases unmatched: 16. Germline-derived CDR1 and CDR2 are SGHTA and FQGNSA. The CDR3 protein is CASSLGLGRGSGNEQFF. CDR3 bases: TGTGCCAGCAGCCTCGGACTCGGGAGGGGGAGTGGAAATGAGCAGTTCTTC.